Sequencing of this TCR beta chain was carried out in a study of shared clonotypes between healthy human individuals. Produced via immunoSEQ multiplex PCR; TCRdb's table is partial and in-frame only. The repertoire includes about 2.1 million clones, around 93% of them detected once, and around 1.7% sits in the top ten. A note on this clone: Its specificity is unknown.

CD45RO-negative, CCR7-selected cells formed the naive CD8 fraction, which excluded terminally differentiated effector memory CD45RA+ cells. General study findings and limits: The sharing of 5% to 6.5% of naive CD4 clonotypes was seen across a few donors.

Germline CDR1 GTSNPN, CDR2 SVGIG (reference sequence). CDR3 length: 13 residues. V was pared by 0 bases and J by 7 bases, with 12 bases between. The sequence was collected from a man aged 18 to 35 in good health. Some clones in this sample may be carry-over from other donors' samples. The specimen sequenced was naive CD8+ T cells from PBMCs. The chain employs TRBV30 and TRBJ1-2; D might be TRBD1 (6 bases). The CDR3 is CAWSVIRGSGYTF. The CDR3 nucleotides read TGTGCCTGGAGTGTAATCAGGGGCTCTGGCTACACCTTC.